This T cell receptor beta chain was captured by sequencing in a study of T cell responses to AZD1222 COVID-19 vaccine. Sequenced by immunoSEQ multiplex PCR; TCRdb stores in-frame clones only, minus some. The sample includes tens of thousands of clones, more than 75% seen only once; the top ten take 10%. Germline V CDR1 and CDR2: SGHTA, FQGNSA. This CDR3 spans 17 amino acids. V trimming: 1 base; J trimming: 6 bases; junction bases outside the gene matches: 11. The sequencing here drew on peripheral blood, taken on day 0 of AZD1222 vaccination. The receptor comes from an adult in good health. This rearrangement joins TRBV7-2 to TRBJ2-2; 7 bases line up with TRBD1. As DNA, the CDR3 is TGTGCCAGCAGCTTAGGTTTTCCGGGACAGAGGGCCGGGGAGCTGTTTTTT. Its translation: CASSLGFPGQRAGELFF.